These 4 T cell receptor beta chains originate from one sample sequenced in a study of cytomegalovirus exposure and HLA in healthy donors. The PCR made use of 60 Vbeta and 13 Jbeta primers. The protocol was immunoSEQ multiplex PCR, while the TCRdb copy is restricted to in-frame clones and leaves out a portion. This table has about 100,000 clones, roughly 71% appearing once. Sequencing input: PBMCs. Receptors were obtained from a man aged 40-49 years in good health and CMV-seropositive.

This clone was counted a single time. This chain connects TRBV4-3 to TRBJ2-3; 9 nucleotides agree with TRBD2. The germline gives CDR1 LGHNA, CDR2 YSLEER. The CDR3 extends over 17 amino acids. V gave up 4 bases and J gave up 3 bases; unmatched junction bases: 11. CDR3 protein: CASSPGVSLAGTDTQYF. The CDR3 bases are TGCGCCAGCAGCCCGGGAGTCAGCCTAGCGGGAACAGATACGCAGTATTTT.

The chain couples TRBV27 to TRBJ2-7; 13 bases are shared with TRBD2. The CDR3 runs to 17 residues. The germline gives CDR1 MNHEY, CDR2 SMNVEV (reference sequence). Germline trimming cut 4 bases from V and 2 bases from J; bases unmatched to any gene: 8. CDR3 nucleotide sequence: TGTGCCAGCAGTTACTGGACTAGCGGGAGCGCTACCTACGAGCAGTACGTC. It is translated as CASSYWTSGSATYEQYV.

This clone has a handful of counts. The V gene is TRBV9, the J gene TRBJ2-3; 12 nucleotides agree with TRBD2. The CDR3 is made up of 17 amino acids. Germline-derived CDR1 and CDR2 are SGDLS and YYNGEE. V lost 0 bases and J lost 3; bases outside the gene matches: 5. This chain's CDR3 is CASSVAGGTSGTDTQYF. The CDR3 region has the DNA TGTGCCAGCAGCGTAGCTGGGGGGACTAGCGGGACAGATACGCAGTATTTT.

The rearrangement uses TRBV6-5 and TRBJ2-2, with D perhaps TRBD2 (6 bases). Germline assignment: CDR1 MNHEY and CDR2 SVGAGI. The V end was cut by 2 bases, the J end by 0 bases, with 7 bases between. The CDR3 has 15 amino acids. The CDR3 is CASSYRTTNTGELFF. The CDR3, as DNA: TGTGCCAGCAGTTACCGGACTACGAACACCGGGGAGCTGTTTTTT.